This T cell receptor (beta chain) was captured in a study of blood T cell repertoires in COVID-19. Measured with immunoSEQ multiplex PCR; TCRdb has only the in-frame clones, and not every one. The sample includes about 74,000 clones, roughly 81% of them seen just once. Trimming stripped 6 bases from V and 2 bases from J, with 14 bases between. The CDR3 loop spans 14 amino acids. Per germline, CDR1 SGHAT and CDR2 FQNNGV. This TCR was sampled from an older man with acute or convalescent COVID-19. Sample: peripheral blood. V gene TRBV11-2 combines with J gene TRBJ2-7; a weak D match, TRBD2 (6 bases). CDR3 DNA sequence: TGTGCCAGCAGGGACCCCCGGGGGACCTACGAGCAGTACTTC. Protein product: CASRDPRGTYEQYF.